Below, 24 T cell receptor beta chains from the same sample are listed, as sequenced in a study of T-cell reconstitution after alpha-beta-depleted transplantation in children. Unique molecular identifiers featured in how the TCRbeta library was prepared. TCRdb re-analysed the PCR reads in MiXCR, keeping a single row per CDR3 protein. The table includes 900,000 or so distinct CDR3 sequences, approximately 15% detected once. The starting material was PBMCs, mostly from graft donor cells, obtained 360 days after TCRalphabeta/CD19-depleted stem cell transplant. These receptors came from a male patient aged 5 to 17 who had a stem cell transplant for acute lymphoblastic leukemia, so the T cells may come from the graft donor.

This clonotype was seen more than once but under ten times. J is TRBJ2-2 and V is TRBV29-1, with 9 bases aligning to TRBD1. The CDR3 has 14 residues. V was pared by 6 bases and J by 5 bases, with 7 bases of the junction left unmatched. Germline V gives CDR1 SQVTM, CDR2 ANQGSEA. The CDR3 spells CSVPDRGRTGELFF. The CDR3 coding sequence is TGCAGCGTACCGGACAGGGGCCGAACCGGGGAGCTGTTTTTT.

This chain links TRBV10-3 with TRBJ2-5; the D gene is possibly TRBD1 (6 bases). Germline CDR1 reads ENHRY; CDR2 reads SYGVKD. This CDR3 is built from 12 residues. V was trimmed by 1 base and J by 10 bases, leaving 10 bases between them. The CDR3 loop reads CAISELTGSQYF. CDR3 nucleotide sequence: TGTGCCATCAGTGAGTTAACAGGGAGCCAGTACTTC.

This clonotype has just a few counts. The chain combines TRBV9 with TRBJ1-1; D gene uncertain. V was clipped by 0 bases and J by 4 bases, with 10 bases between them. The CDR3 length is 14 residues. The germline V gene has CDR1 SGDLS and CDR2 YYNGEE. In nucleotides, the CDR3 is TGTGCCAGCAGCGTAGTCACGGCGACCACTGAAGCTTTCTTT. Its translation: CASSVVTATTEAFF.

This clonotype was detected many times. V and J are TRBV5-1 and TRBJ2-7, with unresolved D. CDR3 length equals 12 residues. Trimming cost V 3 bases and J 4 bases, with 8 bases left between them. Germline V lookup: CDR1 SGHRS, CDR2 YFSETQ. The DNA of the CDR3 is TGCGCCAGCAGCTCGAACCTATACGAGCAGTACTTC. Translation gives CASSSNLYEQYF.

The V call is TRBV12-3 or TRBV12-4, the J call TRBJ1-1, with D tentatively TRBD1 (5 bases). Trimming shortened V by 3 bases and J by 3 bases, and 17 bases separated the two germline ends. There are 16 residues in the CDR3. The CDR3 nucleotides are TGTGCCAGCAGTTTTCCCCGGACCAGGGTGTACACTGAAGCTTTCTTT. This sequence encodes CASSFPRTRVYTEAFF.

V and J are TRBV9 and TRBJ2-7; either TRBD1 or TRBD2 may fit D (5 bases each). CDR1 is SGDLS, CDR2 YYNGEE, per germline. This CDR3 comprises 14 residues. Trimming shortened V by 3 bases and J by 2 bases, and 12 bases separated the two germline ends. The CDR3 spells CASSEWDGTYEQYF. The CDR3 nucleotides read TGTGCCAGCAGCGAGTGGGACGGGACCTACGAGCAGTACTTC.

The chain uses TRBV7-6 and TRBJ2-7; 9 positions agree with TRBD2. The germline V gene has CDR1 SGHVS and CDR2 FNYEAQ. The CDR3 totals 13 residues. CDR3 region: CSVAGGPWYEQYF. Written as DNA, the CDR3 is TGTTCGGTTGCGGGAGGGCCTTGGTACGAGCAGTACTTC. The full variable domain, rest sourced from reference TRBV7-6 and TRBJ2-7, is GAGVSQSPRYKVTKRGQDVALRCDPISGHVSLYWYRQALGQGPEFLTYFNYEAQQDKSGLPNDRFSAERPEGSISTLTIQRTEQRDSAMYRCSVAGGPWYEQYFGPGTRLTVT.

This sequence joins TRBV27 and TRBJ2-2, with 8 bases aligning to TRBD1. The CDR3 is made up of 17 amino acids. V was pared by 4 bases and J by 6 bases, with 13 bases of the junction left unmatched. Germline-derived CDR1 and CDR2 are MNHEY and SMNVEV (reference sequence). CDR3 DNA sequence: TGTGCCAGCAGTTCCGGTCCGGGACAGGCCCCGTCCGGGGAGCTGTTTTTT. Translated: CASSSGPGQAPSGELFF.

In DNA, the CDR3 is TGTGCCAGTCAACGTGGATGGCATAGTAGCAATCAGCCCCAGCATTTT. Protein: CASQRGWHSSNQPQHF. The chain joins TRBV12-3 or TRBV12-4 to TRBJ1-5; D is unclear. Trimming removed 9 bases at V and 0 bases at J, with 18 bases between. The CDR3 runs 16 residues.

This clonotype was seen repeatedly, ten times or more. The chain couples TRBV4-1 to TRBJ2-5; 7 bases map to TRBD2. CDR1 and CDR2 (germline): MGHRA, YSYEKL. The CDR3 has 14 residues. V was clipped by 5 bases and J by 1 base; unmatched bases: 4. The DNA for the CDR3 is TGCGCCAGCAGCAGGGGAGGGTCCCAAGAGACCCAGTACTTC. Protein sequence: CASSRGGSQETQYF.

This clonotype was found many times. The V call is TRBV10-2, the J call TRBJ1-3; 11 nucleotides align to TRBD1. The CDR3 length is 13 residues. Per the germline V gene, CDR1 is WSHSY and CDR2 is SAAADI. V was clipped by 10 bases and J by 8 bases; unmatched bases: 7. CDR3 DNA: TGCGCCACGACCCGGGACAGGGGGGACACCATATATTTT. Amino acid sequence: CATTRDRGDTIYF.

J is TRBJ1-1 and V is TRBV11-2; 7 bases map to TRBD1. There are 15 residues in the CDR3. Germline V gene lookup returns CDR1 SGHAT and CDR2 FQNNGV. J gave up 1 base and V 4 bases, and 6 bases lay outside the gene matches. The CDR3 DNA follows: TGTGCCAGCAGCTATTGGGGGACAGAGAACACTGAAGCTTTCTTT. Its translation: CASSYWGTENTEAFF.

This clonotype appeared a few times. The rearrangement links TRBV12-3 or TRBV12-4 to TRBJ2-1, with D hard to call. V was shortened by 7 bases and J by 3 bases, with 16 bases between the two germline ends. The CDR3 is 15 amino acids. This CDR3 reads CASKQRRSDYNEQFF. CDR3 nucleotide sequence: TGTGCCAGCAAACAACGAAGGAGCGACTACAATGAGCAGTTCTTC.

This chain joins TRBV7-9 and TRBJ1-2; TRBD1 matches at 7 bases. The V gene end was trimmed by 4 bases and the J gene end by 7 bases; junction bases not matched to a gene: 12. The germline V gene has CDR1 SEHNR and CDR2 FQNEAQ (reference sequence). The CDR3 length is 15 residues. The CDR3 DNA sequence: TGTGCCAGCAGCTCCTACTCGACAGGGTCGGGTGGCTACACCTTC. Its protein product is CASSSYSTGSGGYTF.

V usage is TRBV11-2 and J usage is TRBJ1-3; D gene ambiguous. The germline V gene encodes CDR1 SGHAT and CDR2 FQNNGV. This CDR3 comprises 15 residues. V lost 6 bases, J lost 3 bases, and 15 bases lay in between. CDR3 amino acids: CASRGRTSDGNTIYF. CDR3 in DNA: TGTGCCAGCAGAGGCAGGACCTCCGATGGAAACACCATATATTTT.

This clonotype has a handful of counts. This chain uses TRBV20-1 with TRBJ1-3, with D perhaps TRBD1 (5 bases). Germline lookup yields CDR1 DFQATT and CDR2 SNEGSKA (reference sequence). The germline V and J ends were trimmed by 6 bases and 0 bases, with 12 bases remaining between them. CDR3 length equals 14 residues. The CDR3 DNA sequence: TGCAGTGCCCTCGGGGGGACCTCTGGAAACACCATATATTTT. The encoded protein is CSALGGTSGNTIYF.

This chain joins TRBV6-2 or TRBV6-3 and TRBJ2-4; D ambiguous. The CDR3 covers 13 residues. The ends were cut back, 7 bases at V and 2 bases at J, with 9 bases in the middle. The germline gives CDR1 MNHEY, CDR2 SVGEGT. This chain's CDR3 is CASNAGSKNIQYF. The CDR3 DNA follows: TGTGCCAGCAACGCCGGGTCCAAAAACATTCAGTACTTC.

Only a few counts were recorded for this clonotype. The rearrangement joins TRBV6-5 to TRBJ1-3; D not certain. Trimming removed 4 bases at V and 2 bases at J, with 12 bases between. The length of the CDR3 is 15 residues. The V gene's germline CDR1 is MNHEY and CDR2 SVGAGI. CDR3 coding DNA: TGTGCCAGCAGTTTGGGCCTCCAGGCTGGAAACACCATATATTTT. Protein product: CASSLGLQAGNTIYF.

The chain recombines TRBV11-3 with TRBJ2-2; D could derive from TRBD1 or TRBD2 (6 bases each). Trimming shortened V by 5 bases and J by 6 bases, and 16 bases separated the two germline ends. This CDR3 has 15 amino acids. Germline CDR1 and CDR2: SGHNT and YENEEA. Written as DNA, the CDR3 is TGTGCCAGCAGCCCCGGGGGTGGGGGGCCCGGGGAGCTGTTTTTT. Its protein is CASSPGGGGPGELFF.

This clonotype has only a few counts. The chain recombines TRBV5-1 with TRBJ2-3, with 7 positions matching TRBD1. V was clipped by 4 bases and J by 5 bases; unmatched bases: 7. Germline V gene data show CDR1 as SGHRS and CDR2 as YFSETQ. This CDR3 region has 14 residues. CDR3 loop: CASSPDRQLDTQYF. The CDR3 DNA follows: TGCGCCAGCAGCCCGGACAGGCAATTAGATACGCAGTATTTT.

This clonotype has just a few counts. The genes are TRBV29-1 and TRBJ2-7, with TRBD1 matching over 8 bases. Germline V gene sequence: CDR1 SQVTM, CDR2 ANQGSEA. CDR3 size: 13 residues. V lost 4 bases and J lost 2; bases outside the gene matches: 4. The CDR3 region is CSVGQGATYEQYF. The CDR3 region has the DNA TGCAGCGTTGGCCAGGGGGCCACCTACGAGCAGTACTTC.

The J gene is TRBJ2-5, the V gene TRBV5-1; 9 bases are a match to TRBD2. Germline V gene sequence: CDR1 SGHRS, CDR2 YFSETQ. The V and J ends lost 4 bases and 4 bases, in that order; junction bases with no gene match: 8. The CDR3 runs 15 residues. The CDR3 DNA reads TGCGCCAGCAGCAGGATAGCGGGAGCGGTAGAGACCCAGTACTTC. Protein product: CASSRIAGAVETQYF.

CDR3 coding DNA: TGTGCCACCAGTGATCCCCTAGCGGGTCTCAATGAGCAGTTCTTC. It encodes CATSDPLAGLNEQFF. The V and J genes are TRBV24-1 and TRBJ2-1; TRBD2 matches 8 bases. Trimming cost V 3 bases and J 6 bases; bases outside gene matches: 6. Germline lookup yields CDR1 KGHDR and CDR2 SFDVKD. This CDR3 comprises 15 residues.

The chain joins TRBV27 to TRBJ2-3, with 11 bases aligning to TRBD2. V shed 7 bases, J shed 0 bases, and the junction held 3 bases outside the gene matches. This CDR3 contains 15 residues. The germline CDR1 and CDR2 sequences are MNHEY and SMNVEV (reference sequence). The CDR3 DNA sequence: TGTGCCAGCACCCGACTAGCGGGGAGCACAGATACGCAGTATTTT. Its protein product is CASTRLAGSTDTQYF.